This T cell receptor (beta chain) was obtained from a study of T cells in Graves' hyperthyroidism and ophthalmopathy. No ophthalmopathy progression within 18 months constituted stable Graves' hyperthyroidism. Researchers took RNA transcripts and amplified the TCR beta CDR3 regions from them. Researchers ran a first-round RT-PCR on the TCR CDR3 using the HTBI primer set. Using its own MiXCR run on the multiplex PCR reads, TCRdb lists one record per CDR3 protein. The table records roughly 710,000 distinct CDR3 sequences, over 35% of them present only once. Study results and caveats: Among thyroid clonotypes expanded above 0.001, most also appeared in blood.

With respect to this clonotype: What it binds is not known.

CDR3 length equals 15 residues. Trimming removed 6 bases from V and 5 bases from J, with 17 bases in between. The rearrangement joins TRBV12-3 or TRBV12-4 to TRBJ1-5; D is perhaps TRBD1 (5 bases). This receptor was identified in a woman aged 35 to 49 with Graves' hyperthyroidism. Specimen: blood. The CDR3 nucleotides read TGTGCCAGCAGCCAGGGAGCGGGGTTGTATCAGCCCCAGCATTTT. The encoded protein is CASSQGAGLYQPQHF.